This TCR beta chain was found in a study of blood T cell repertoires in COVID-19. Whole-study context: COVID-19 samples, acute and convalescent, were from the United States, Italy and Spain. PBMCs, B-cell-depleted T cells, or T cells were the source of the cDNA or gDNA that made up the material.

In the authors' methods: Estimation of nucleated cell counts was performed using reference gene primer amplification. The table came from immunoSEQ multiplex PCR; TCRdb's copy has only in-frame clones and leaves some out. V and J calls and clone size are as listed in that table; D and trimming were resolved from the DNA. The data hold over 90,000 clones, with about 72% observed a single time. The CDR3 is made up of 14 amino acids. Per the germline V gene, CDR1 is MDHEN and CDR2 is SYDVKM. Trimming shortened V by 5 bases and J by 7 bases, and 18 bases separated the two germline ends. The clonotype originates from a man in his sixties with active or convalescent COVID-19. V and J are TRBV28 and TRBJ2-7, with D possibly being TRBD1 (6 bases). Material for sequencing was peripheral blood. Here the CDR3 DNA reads TGTGCCAGCAGTCCAAACGACAGGTTGGGGGAGCAGTACTTC. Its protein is CASSPNDRLGEQYF.